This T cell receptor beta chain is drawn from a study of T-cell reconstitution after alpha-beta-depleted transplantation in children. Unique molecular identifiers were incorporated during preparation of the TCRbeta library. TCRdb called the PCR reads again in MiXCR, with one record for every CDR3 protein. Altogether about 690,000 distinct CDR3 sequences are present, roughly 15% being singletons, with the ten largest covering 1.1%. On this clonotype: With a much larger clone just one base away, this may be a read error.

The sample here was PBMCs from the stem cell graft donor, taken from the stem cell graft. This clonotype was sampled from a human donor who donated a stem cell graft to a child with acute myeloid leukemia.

CDR3 DNA: TGTGCCAGCAGCTTGGATGTACAGGGTTGGACAGATACGCAGTATTTT. Protein sequence: CASSLDVQGWTDTQYF. The chain links TRBV5-6 to TRBJ2-3; TRBD1 is a possible D gene (6 bases). CDR1 is SGHDT and CDR2 is YYEEEE in the germline V gene. Deletions cut 0 bases from V and 3 bases from J, with 14 bases between. The CDR3 loop spans 16 amino acids.